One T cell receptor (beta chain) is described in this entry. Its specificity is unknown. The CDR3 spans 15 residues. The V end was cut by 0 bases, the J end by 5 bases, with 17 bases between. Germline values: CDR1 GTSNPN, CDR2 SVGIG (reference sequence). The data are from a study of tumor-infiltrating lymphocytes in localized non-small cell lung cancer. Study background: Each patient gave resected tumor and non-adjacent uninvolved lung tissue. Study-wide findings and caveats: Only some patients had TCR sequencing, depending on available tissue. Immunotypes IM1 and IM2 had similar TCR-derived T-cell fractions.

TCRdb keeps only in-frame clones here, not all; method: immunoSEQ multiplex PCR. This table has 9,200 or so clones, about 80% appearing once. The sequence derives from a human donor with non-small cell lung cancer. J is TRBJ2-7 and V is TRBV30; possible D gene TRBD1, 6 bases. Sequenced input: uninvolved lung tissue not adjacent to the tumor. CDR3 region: CAWSVRSSQGDEQYF. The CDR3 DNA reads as TGTGCCTGGAGTGTACGTTCCTCACAGGGTGACGAGCAGTACTTC.